These 23 T cell receptor beta chains originate from one sample sequenced in a study of blood T cell repertoires in COVID-19. Generated by immunoSEQ multiplex PCR, the TCRdb table keeps only in-frame clones and is missing some. The sample consists of a few hundred thousand clones, approximately 90% of them appearing once. Source material: peripheral blood. Receptors originate from a woman aged 55-70 years with acute or convalescent COVID-19.

This clone has just a few counts. CDR3 residues: CASSLQGREDTEAFF. CDR3 sequence (DNA): TGTGCCAGCAGCTTGCAGGGCAGGGAGGACACTGAAGCTTTCTTT. This chain uses TRBV5-4 with TRBJ1-1; tentatively, D is TRBD1 (5 bases). This CDR3 has 15 residues. The V and J ends lost 1 base and 3 bases respectively, with 13 bases between them. Per germline, CDR1 SGHNT and CDR2 YYREEE (reference sequence).

The chain combines TRBV27 with TRBJ2-3, with a weak D call TRBD2 (6 bases). V shed 6 bases and J shed 0 bases, with 19 bases lying between them. Germline CDR1 MNHEY, CDR2 SMNVEV (reference sequence). This CDR3 has 17 amino acids. The CDR3 sequence is CASSLRSGSTSTDTQYF. CDR3 sequence (DNA): TGTGCCAGCAGCCTCCGTAGCGGCTCGACTAGCACAGATACGCAGTATTTT.

This clone has a single count. The chain combines TRBV12-3 or TRBV12-4 with TRBJ2-1; no clear D gene. This CDR3 region has 13 residues. Trimming took 5 bases from V and 2 from J, leaving 7 bases between them. Here the CDR3 DNA reads TGTGCCAGCAGTCCTCCCCCCTACAATGAGCAGTTCTTC. Translating it yields CASSPPPYNEQFF.

The rearrangement uses TRBV14 and TRBJ1-1, with 7 bases matching TRBD1. V shed 3 bases and J 5 bases; nucleotides not matched to a gene: 3. The CDR3 has 13 amino acids. CDR1 and CDR2 (germline): SGHDN, FVKESK. CDR3 amino acids: CASSHRRGTEAFF. CDR3 sequence (DNA): TGTGCCAGCAGCCATCGCAGGGGGACTGAAGCTTTCTTT. Drawing the rest from reference TRBV14 and TRBJ1-1, the complete variable domain is EAGVTQFPSHSVIEKGQTVTLRCDPISGHDNLYWYRRVMGKEIKFLLHFVKESKQDESGMPNNRFLAERTGGTYSTLKVQPAELEDSGVYFCASSHRRGTEAFFGQGTRLTVV.

The chain combines TRBV2 with TRBJ1-1; D is uncertain. V lost 1 base, J lost 8 bases, and 11 bases lay in between. Germline V lookup: CDR1 SNHLY, CDR2 FYNNEI. The CDR3 is 13 residues long. The CDR3 loop reads CASSEVRSSEAFF. DNA of the CDR3: TGTGCCAGCAGTGAAGTCCGGTCGTCCGAAGCTTTCTTT.

The gene calls are TRBV18 and TRBJ2-1; possible D gene TRBD2, 6 bases. Germline values: CDR1 KGHSH, CDR2 LQKENI. Trimming removed 2 bases at V and 1 base at J, with 9 bases between. The CDR3 covers 15 residues. CDR3 sequence: CASSPNRGSYNEQFF. CDR3 nucleotides: TGTGCCAGCTCACCAAATCGGGGGTCCTACAATGAGCAGTTCTTC. Combining the CDR3 with reference TRBV18 and TRBJ2-1 gives the whole variable domain NAGVMQNPRHLVRRRGQEARLRCSPMKGHSHVYWYRQLPEEGLKFMVYLQKENIIDESGMPKERFSAEFPKEGPSILRIQQVVRGDSAAYFCASSPNRGSYNEQFFGPGTRLTVL.

The chain has TRBV7-2 and TRBJ2-7; 9 bases match TRBD1. The CDR3 is made up of 14 amino acids. Trimming at V came to 5 bases and at J to 3 bases, leaving 5 bases not matched to a gene. Per the germline V gene, CDR1 is SGHTA and CDR2 is FQGNSA. The CDR3, as DNA: TGTGCCAGCAGCCCCGGGACAGGGAACTACGAGCAGTACTTC. This translates into CASSPGTGNYEQYF.

The CDR3: CASSKTIGGNTEAFF. DNA for the CDR3: TGTGCCAGCAGTAAGACCATAGGGGGAAACACTGAAGCTTTCTTT. The rearrangement joins TRBV6-5 to TRBJ1-1; possibly TRBD1 for D (6 bases). Trimming pared 5 bases from V and 2 bases from J, leaving 15 bases between. The CDR3 sequence is 15 residues long. The V gene's germline CDR1 is MNHEY and CDR2 SVGAGI.

This chain connects TRBV4-2 to TRBJ2-7; maybe TRBD1 (6 bases). Per the germline V gene, CDR1 is LGHNA and CDR2 is YNFKEQ. The CDR3 runs to 14 residues. V lost 0 bases to trimming and J lost 3 bases, with 9 bases between them. The CDR3 spells CASSQDLGGYEQYF. CDR3 DNA: TGTGCCAGCAGCCAAGATCTAGGGGGCTACGAGCAGTACTTC.

J is TRBJ2-3 and V is TRBV5-4, with 8 nucleotides matching TRBD2. The V gene end was trimmed by 5 bases and the J gene end by 1 base; junction bases not matched to a gene: 9. Per the germline V gene, CDR1 is SGHNT and CDR2 is YYREEE (reference sequence). The CDR3 contains 16 residues. The CDR3, as DNA: TGTGCCAGCAGTCCCCGATTTAGCGGGGGCACAGATACGCAGTATTTT. This sequence encodes CASSPRFSGGTDTQYF.

This chain uses TRBV4-1 with TRBJ1-2; D gene unclear. Trimming shortened V by 0 bases and J by 5 bases, and 7 bases separated the two germline ends. Germline values: CDR1 MGHRA, CDR2 YSYEKL. The CDR3 has 13 amino acids. The CDR3 loop is CASSQEVAYGYTF. In nucleotides, the CDR3 is TGCGCCAGCAGCCAAGAGGTGGCATATGGCTACACCTTC.

The chain is built from TRBV19 and TRBJ1-4; no reliable D call. Between the trimmed V and J ends, which lost 3 bases and 8 bases, there was a span of 19 bases. Germline CDR1 reads LNHDA; CDR2 reads SQIVND (reference sequence). The CDR3 is 16 amino acids. The CDR3: CASSIPGAGSEEKLFF. For the CDR3, the DNA is TGTGCCAGTAGTATTCCCGGCGCGGGTAGCGAAGAAAAACTGTTTTTT.

For the CDR3, the DNA is TGTGCCAGTAGACTGGACAGGGGGGTGGGGGAGCTGTTTTTT. Translated: CASRLDRGVGELFF. The V and J genes are TRBV19 and TRBJ2-2; 10 nucleotides align to TRBD1. Germline V gene sequence: CDR1 LNHDA, CDR2 SQIVND (reference sequence). The CDR3 contains 14 residues. J lost 8 bases, V lost 6 bases, and 6 bases had no gene match.

This chain connects TRBV4-3 to TRBJ2-1; 8 bases are a match to TRBD2. The ends lost 3 bases at V and 6 bases at J; junction bases unmatched: 1. The CDR3 sequence is 13 residues long. Per germline, CDR1 LGHNA and CDR2 YSLEER. The CDR3 here is CASSQGLVNEQFF. The CDR3 DNA sequence: TGCGCCAGCAGCCAGGGACTAGTCAATGAGCAGTTCTTC.

Of note for this clone: The identical CDR3 is also encoded by other nucleotide sequences in the sample. The rearrangement uses TRBV7-2 and TRBJ2-7; tentative D call: TRBD2 (6 bases). The CDR3 length is 14 residues. The ends were cut back, 0 bases at V and 2 bases at J, with 8 bases in the middle. The germline gives CDR1 SGHTA, CDR2 FQGNSA. The CDR3 spells CASSLAGGPYEQYF. CDR3 coding DNA: TGTGCCAGCAGCTTAGCGGGAGGACCCTACGAGCAGTACTTC.

The gene calls are TRBV9 and TRBJ2-1; 8 bases align to TRBD2. Germline V gives CDR1 SGDLS, CDR2 YYNGEE. V shed 3 bases and J 6 bases; nucleotides not matched to a gene: 5. There are 14 residues in the CDR3. The CDR3 protein is CASSAGTSSNEQFF. The CDR3, as DNA: TGTGCCAGCAGCGCCGGGACTAGTAGCAATGAGCAGTTCTTC. The full variable domain, with the rest looked up from reference TRBV9 and TRBJ2-1, is DSGVTQTPKHLITATGQRVTLRCSPRSGDLSVYWYQQSLDQGLQFLIQYYNGEERAKGNILERFSAQQFPDLHSELNLSSLELGDSALYFCASSAGTSSNEQFFGPGTRLTVL.

This chain uses TRBV25-1 with TRBJ2-7, with a tentative D call TRBD1 (6 bases). The CDR3 consists of 14 residues. The V end lost 4 bases, the J end lost 5 bases, and 15 bases lay between the germline ends. The germline gives CDR1 MGHDK, CDR2 SYGVNS. DNA for the CDR3: TGTGCCAGCAGTGGCAGGGGCCCCCCTCACGAGCAGTACTTC. Translation gives CASSGRGPPHEQYF.

The V gene is TRBV28, the J gene TRBJ1-2; TRBD1 might be the D (5 bases). The ends were cut back, 7 bases at V and 2 bases at J, with 11 bases in the middle. CDR1 is MDHEN, CDR2 SYDVKM, per germline. This CDR3 is built from 13 residues. The CDR3: CASINAGNYGYTF. CDR3 nucleotides: TGTGCCAGCATTAATGCAGGGAACTATGGCTACACCTTC.

J is TRBJ1-5 and V is TRBV24-1; the D gene is possibly TRBD1 (6 bases). The V gene's germline CDR1 is KGHDR and CDR2 SFDVKD. The CDR3 totals 15 residues. V was pared by 7 bases and J by 3 bases, with 15 bases between. DNA for the CDR3: TGTGCCACCAGAGAAACAGGGAACGACAATCAGCCCCAGCATTTT. It encodes CATRETGNDNQPQHF.

V gene TRBV11-2 combines with J gene TRBJ2-1; 10 bases align to TRBD2. V shed 6 bases and J 9 bases; nucleotides not matched to a gene: 2. Germline V lookup: CDR1 SGHAT, CDR2 FQNNGV. The CDR3 spans 12 residues. The CDR3 coding sequence is TGTGCCAGCAGGATAGCGGGAGGTGAGCAGTTCTTC. This codes for CASRIAGGEQFF.

The chain carries TRBV7-3 and TRBJ2-2; 13 bases agree with TRBD2. The CDR3 consists of 17 residues. The germline V gene has CDR1 SGHTA and CDR2 FQGTGA. Losses at the gene ends were 4 bases for V and 8 bases for J; bases not matched to a gene: 10. The CDR3 region has the DNA TGTGCCAGCAGCTGGATACCGGGACTAGCGGGACCGGGGGAGCTGTTTTTT. Its protein is CASSWIPGLAGPGELFF.

The rearrangement links TRBV6-4 to TRBJ2-3; 9 nucleotides align to TRBD2. Germline V gene sequence: CDR1 MRHNA, CDR2 SNTAGT. The CDR3 consists of 14 residues. Germline trimming cut 5 bases from V and 1 base from J; bases unmatched to any gene: 1. CDR3 nucleotide sequence: TGTGCCAGCAGTTTAGCGGGGGGCACAGATACGCAGTATTTT. This codes for CASSLAGGTDTQYF.

About this clone itself: Other DNA variants within this sample encode the same CDR3. The rearrangement links TRBV6-1 to TRBJ2-5; tentatively, D is TRBD1 (6 bases). There are 13 residues in the CDR3. Trimming removed 3 bases at V and 2 bases at J, with 7 bases between. Germline CDR1 is MNHNS and CDR2 is SASEGT. The CDR3 is CASSEQGQETQYF. The DNA for the CDR3 is TGTGCCAGCAGTGAGCAGGGGCAAGAGACCCAGTACTTC.